Shown below are 21 T cell receptor beta chains from a single sample sequenced in a study of spatial heterogeneity in lung cancer. One entry per CDR3 protein results from TCRdb running MiXCR on the 5' RACE reads. Among 24,000 or so distinct CDR3 sequences listed, roughly 7% were seen once. Described time point: sample taken at primary tumor resection. Sequencing of whole RNA from tumor, nontumor lung or frozen PBMC involved no sorting. The sample in question was PBMCs, obtained at surgery. The receptors come from a male donor with early-stage non-small cell lung cancer.

This chain links TRBV5-1 with TRBJ2-3; no firm D call. This CDR3 region has 15 residues. Germline values: CDR1 SGHRS, CDR2 YFSETQ. V was shortened by 5 bases and J by 2 bases, with 15 bases between the two germline ends. The CDR3 sequence: CASRKDGSFTDTQYF. CDR3 sequence (DNA): TGCGCCAGCAGAAAAGACGGATCTTTCACAGATACGCAGTATTTT.

The rearrangement links TRBV12-3 or TRBV12-4 to TRBJ2-1; 7 bases fit TRBD2. This CDR3 spans 13 amino acids. V shed 6 bases and J 8 bases; nucleotides not matched to a gene: 7. CDR3 sequence (DNA): TGTGCCAGCAGCCCTCTAGCGGTGGATGAGCAGTTCTTC. As protein: CASSPLAVDEQFF.

There are many counts of this clonotype. The genes are TRBV28 and TRBJ1-1, with D maybe TRBD1 (6 bases). Trimming removed 2 bases at V and 5 bases at J, with 9 bases between. The germline gives CDR1 MDHEN, CDR2 SYDVKM. CDR3 length equals 13 residues. The CDR3 sequence is CASSLPGVTEAFF. The CDR3 DNA sequence: TGTGCCAGCAGTTTACCAGGGGTAACTGAAGCTTTCTTT.

The chain carries TRBV7-2 and TRBJ1-5; weak D call: TRBD1 (6 bases). This CDR3 comprises 15 residues. The germline V and J ends were trimmed by 5 bases and 0 bases, with 11 bases remaining between them. Germline V gene lookup returns CDR1 SGHTA and CDR2 FQGNSA. This chain's CDR3 is CASSRTAYSNQPQHF. The DNA of the CDR3 is TGTGCCAGCAGCCGGACAGCTTATAGCAATCAGCCCCAGCATTTT.

The table lists this clonotype with many counts. The chain joins TRBV28 to TRBJ1-3; D is unclear. The germline gives CDR1 MDHEN, CDR2 SYDVKM. The ends were cut back, 8 bases at V and 8 bases at J, with 7 bases in the middle. The CDR3 loop spans 10 amino acids. The CDR3 region has the DNA TGTGCCAGCTTCAAGTACACCATATATTTT. It is translated as CASFKYTIYF.

The V call is TRBV7-2, the J call TRBJ1-2; TRBD1 agrees at 8 bases. Germline V CDR1 and CDR2: SGHTA, FQGNSA. The CDR3 extends over 12 amino acids. V was pared by 5 bases and J by 7 bases, with 3 bases of the junction left unmatched. CDR3 region: CASSPQGVGYTF. The CDR3, as DNA: TGTGCCAGCAGCCCACAGGGGGTTGGCTACACCTTC.

This clonotype was picked up a small number of times. The chain recombines TRBV12-3 or TRBV12-4 with TRBJ2-3; D not certain. Trimming removed 0 bases from V and 6 bases from J, with 7 bases in between. The CDR3 is 13 residues long. The chain's CDR3 is CASSLAQRDTQYF. The CDR3 nucleotides are TGTGCCAGCAGTTTAGCGCAGAGGGATACGCAGTATTTT.

Within the sample, this clonotype is medium-sized (0.01 to 0.1%). V usage is TRBV29-1 and J usage is TRBJ1-1, with D possibly TRBD1 on 5 matching bases. This CDR3 spans 13 amino acids. The germline V and J ends were trimmed by 0 bases and 1 base, with 6 bases remaining between them. Germline V CDR1 and CDR2: SQVTM, ANQGSEA. The CDR3 DNA is TGCAGCGTTGAAGATGGGGCGAACACTGAAGCTTTCTTT. It yields the protein CSVEDGANTEAFF.

The sample holds many counts of this clonotype. J is TRBJ1-1 and V is TRBV5-1, with 9 bases lining up with TRBD1. Germline CDR1 reads SGHRS; CDR2 reads YFSETQ. CDR3 size: 16 residues. With V trimmed by 2 bases and J by 0 bases, 5 bases remained unmatched. CDR3 DNA: TGCGCCAGCAGCTTAGGACAGGGGACTATGAACACTGAAGCTTTCTTT. This sequence encodes CASSLGQGTMNTEAFF.

The chain is built from TRBV10-3 and TRBJ2-3; D is ambiguous. The germline V gene has CDR1 ENHRY and CDR2 SYGVKD. CDR3 size: 14 residues. Deletions cut 0 bases from V and 5 bases from J, with 9 bases between. Written as DNA, the CDR3 is TGTGCCATCAGTGAGTCGACTCCAGGAGATACGCAGTATTTT. Its translation is CAISESTPGDTQYF.

This clonotype showed up many times. The V gene is TRBV28, the J gene TRBJ2-7; weak D call: TRBD2 (5 bases). CDR1 and CDR2 (germline): MDHEN, SYDVKM. The V and J ends lost 10 bases and 4 bases respectively, with 32 bases between them. This CDR3 spans 18 amino acids. The CDR3 is CATLSPPRGVVATYEQYF. The CDR3 coding sequence is TGTGCCACCCTTTCCCCCCCCCGGGGTGTGGTGGCTACTTACGAGCAGTACTTC.

This clonotype was seen repeatedly, ten times or more. V usage is TRBV12-3 or TRBV12-4 and J usage is TRBJ2-1; tentatively, D is TRBD1 (5 bases). V shed 3 bases and J shed 7 bases, with 16 bases lying between them. The CDR3 has 15 amino acids. The CDR3: CASSFTSGLGNEQFF. The CDR3 region has the DNA TGTGCCAGCAGTTTCACTTCAGGGCTTGGAAATGAGCAGTTCTTC.

This clonotype was observed a few times. The CDR3 coding sequence is TGTGCTAGTGGTTTGGGAGCTAGCGGGAGGACAGATACGCAGTATTTT. Translated: CASGLGASGRTDTQYF. The chain joins TRBV12-5 to TRBJ2-3; TRBD2 aligns across 11 bases. V lost 1 base and J lost 3; bases outside the gene matches: 3. The CDR3 loop spans 16 amino acids. The germline V gene encodes CDR1 LGHNT and CDR2 FRNRAP. Full variable domain (rest looked up from reference TRBV12-5 and TRBJ2-3): DARVTQTPRHKVTEMGQEVTMRCQPILGHNTVFWYRQTMMQGLELLAYFRNRAPLDDSGMPKDRFSAEMPDATLATLKIQPSEPRDSAVYFCASGLGASGRTDTQYFGPGTRLTVL.

This clonotype occurred many times. The chain employs TRBV5-4 and TRBJ1-6, with D possibly matching TRBD1 (6 bases). The CDR3 length is 14 residues. V was cut by 4 bases and J by 7 bases, with 12 bases left in between. The germline CDR1 and CDR2 sequences are SGHNT and YYREEE (reference sequence). This CDR3 is CASSVGQLNSPLHF. CDR3 nucleotides: TGTGCCAGCAGCGTCGGACAGTTGAATTCACCCCTCCACTTT.

This clonotype came up a few times. This chain links TRBV3-1 with TRBJ1-2, with D uncertain. Germline loops: CDR1 LGHDT, CDR2 YNNKEL (reference sequence). Trimming left V 0 bases short and J 2 bases short, with 7 bases between. This CDR3 has 14 amino acids. The CDR3 DNA reads TGTGCCAGCAGCCAAGATCTTAGGAACTATGGCTACACCTTC. This encodes CASSQDLRNYGYTF.

By share, this clonotype counts as medium-sized. The gene calls are TRBV3-1 and TRBJ2-3, with TRBD2 matching over 10 bases. The V and J ends lost 4 bases and 2 bases, in that order; junction bases with no gene match: 9. The CDR3 is made up of 17 amino acids. CDR1 is LGHDT, CDR2 YNNKEL, per germline (reference sequence). The DNA for the CDR3 is TGTGCCAGCAGCCTCTCCCCACTAGCGGGGATCACAGATACGCAGTATTTT. Protein sequence: CASSLSPLAGITDTQYF.

The rearrangement uses TRBV6-5 and TRBJ2-7; D tentatively fits TRBD1 or TRBD2 (5 bases each). V was cut by 5 bases and J by 3 bases, with 17 bases left in between. The length of the CDR3 is 15 residues. Looked up from germline, CDR1 is MNHEY and CDR2 is SVGAGI. The CDR3 is CASSPLGLGDYEQYF. As DNA, the CDR3 is TGTGCCAGCAGTCCGCTGGGCCTGGGGGACTACGAGCAGTACTTC.

The chain recombines TRBV19 with TRBJ1-1, with 7 bases aligning to TRBD1. There are 18 residues in the CDR3. Germline V gene sequence: CDR1 LNHDA, CDR2 SQIVND (reference sequence). J gave up 0 bases and V 7 bases, and 17 bases lay outside the gene matches. The CDR3 DNA is TGTGCCAGTAACCACTATTCGACAGGGTCCGGCATGAACACTGAAGCTTTCTTT. Amino acids: CASNHYSTGSGMNTEAFF. The full variable domain, rest sourced from reference TRBV19 and TRBJ1-1, is DGGITQSPKYLFRKEGQNVTLSCEQNLNHDAMYWYRQDPGQGLRLIYYSQIVNDFQKGDIAEGYSVSREKKESFPLTVTSAQKNPTAFYLCASNHYSTGSGMNTEAFFGQGTRLTVV.

This clonotype was recorded at least ten times. The gene calls are TRBV6-1 and TRBJ2-5, with D maybe TRBD2 (8 bases). CDR1 and CDR2 (germline): MNHNS, SASEGT. With 5 bases removed from V and 3 bases from J, the gap between germline ends came to 16 bases. The CDR3 covers 15 residues. CDR3 nucleotide sequence: TGTGCCAGCAGTTTTAGGGGGCGGGAGGAAGAGACCCAGTACTTC. Encoded protein: CASSFRGREEETQYF.

This clonotype has at least ten counts. This chain uses TRBV12-3 or TRBV12-4 with TRBJ1-6; possibly TRBD1 for D (6 bases). V lost 6 bases to trimming and J lost 5 bases, with 11 bases between them. CDR3 size: 14 residues. The CDR3 spells CASRRTADNSPLHF. The CDR3 DNA sequence: TGTGCCAGCAGGAGGACAGCCGATAATTCACCCCTCCACTTT.

This clonotype occurred many times. This chain uses TRBV2 with TRBJ1-2; TRBD1 might be the D (5 bases). The germline V gene encodes CDR1 SNHLY and CDR2 FYNNEI. The V end lost 6 bases, the J end lost 2 bases, and 7 bases lay between the germline ends. The CDR3 extends over 12 amino acids. CDR3 region: CASSRENYGYTF. CDR3 DNA sequence: TGTGCCAGCAGCAGGGAAAACTATGGCTACACCTTC.